This TCR beta chain was profiled in a study of early T cells in non-severe SARS-CoV-2 infection. Study observations and caveats: Anti-spike CD8 responses were favored by VDJdb matching, which missed private and CD4 specificities.

This clonotype was seen many times. The antigen remains unidentified. As part of library construction, unique molecular identifiers were attached to individual cDNA molecules. TCRdb recomputed calls from the 5' RACE reads with MiXCR, one row per CDR3 protein. The table records about 24,000 distinct CDR3 sequences, approximately 4.5% of them present only once. The CDR3 is made up of 16 amino acids. Germline loops: CDR1 LNHDA, CDR2 SQIVND (reference sequence). The V segment lost 4 bases and the J segment 6 bases; nucleotides outside the gene matches: 8. The sequencing sample was made of whole blood. The chain joins TRBV19 to TRBJ2-1; TRBD2 agrees at 11 bases. This sequence was found in an adult who was a healthcare worker with PCR-confirmed SARS-CoV-2 infection or an uninfected control (not recorded which). The CDR3 DNA reads TGTGCCAGTAGTAATCCCGGGACTAGCGGTTTCAATGAGCAGTTCTTC. This gives the protein CASSNPGTSGFNEQFF.